The entry below describes one T cell receptor (beta chain). Possible read error: a much larger clone is one base away. This sample stems from a study of T cells in Graves' hyperthyroidism and ophthalmopathy. TCR beta CDR3 regions were amplified from RNA. Using the HTBI primer set, a first-round RT-PCR was run on the TCR CDR3. One entry per CDR3 protein results from TCRdb running MiXCR on the multiplex PCR reads. There are hundreds of thousands of distinct CDR3 sequences in the sample; around 42% occur only once, and roughly 8.2% lies in the top ten. The definition of stable Graves' hyperthyroidism was no ophthalmopathy progression within 18 months. Germline loops: CDR1 DFQATT, CDR2 SNEGSKA (reference sequence). The V gene lost 3 bases and the J gene lost 4 bases, with 10 bases spanning the gap. This CDR3 region has 12 residues.

The chain recombines TRBV20-1 with TRBJ2-7; D tentatively reads TRBD1 or TRBD2 (6 bases each). The sequenced material came from peripheral blood or thyroid tissue (not recorded which). This clonotype was sampled from a woman aged 18 to 35 with Graves' hyperthyroidism. DNA for the CDR3: TGCAGTGCTAGCGAGGGGGGATACGAGCAGTACTTC. It encodes CSASEGGYEQYF.